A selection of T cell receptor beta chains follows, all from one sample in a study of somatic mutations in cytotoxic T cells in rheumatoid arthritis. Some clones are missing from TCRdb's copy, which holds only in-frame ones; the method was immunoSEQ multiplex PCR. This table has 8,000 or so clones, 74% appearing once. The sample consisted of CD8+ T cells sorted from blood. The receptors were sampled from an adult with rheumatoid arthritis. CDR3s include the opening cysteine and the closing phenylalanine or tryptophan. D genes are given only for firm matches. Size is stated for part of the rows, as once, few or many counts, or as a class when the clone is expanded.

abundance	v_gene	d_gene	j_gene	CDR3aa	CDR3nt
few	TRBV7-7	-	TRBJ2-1	CASSLGAGREQFF	TGTGCCAGCAGCTTAGGGGCAGGCCGTGAGCAGTTCTTC
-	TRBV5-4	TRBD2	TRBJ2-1	CASTPLPSGYNEQFF	TGTGCCAGCACCCCCCTCCCTAGCGGATACAATGAGCAGTTCTTC
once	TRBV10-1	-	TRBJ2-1	CASNIQGRASYNEQFF	TGCGCCAGCAACATACAGGGAAGGGCCTCCTACAATGAGCAGTTCTTC
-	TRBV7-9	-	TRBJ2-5	CATYGGREETQYF	TGTGCCACGTACGGGGGCAGGGAAGAGACCCAGTACTTC
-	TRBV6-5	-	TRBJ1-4	CASAATNEKLFF	TGTGCCAGCGCTGCAACTAATGAAAAACTGTTTTTT
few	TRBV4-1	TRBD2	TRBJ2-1	CASSPSPALAETYNEQFF	TGCGCCAGCAGCCCCAGCCCCGCGCTAGCGGAAACCTACAATGAGCAGTTCTTC
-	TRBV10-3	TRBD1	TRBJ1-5	CAIRGTGVNQPQHF	TGTGCCATCAGGGGGACAGGGGTAAATCAGCCCCAGCATTTT
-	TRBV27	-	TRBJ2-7	CASSSPLGGAREQYF	TGTGCCAGCAGTTCTCCCCTCGGAGGGGCGCGCGAGCAGTACTTC
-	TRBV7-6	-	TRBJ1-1	CASSPLGAQPEAFF	TGTGCCAGCAGCCCCCTCGGGGCGCAGCCTGAAGCTTTCTTT
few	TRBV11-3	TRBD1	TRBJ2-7	CASSHRDRANEQYF	TGTGCCAGCAGCCACCGGGACAGGGCCAACGAGCAGTACTTC
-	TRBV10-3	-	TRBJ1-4	CAISEGRPTGLFF	TGTGCCATCAGTGAGGGCCGCCCCACGGGACTGTTTTTT